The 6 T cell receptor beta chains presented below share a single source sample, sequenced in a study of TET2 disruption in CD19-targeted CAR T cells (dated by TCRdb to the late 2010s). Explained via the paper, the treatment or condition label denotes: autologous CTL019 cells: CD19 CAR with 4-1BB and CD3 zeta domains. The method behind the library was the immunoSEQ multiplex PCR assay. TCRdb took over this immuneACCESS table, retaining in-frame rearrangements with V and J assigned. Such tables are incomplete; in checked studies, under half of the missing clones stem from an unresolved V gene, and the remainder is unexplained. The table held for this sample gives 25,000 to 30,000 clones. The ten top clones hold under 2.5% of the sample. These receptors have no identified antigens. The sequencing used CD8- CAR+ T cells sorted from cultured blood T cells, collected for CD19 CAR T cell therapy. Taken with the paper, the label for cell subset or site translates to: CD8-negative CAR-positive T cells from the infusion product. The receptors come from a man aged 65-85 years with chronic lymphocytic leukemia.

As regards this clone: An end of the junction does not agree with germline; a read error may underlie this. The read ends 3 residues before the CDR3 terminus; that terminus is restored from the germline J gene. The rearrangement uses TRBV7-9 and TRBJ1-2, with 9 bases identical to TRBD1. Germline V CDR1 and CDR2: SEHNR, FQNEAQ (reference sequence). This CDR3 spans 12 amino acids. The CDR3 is CSSNRQGETYTF. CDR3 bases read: TGTTCCAGCAACCGACAGGGGGAGACC.

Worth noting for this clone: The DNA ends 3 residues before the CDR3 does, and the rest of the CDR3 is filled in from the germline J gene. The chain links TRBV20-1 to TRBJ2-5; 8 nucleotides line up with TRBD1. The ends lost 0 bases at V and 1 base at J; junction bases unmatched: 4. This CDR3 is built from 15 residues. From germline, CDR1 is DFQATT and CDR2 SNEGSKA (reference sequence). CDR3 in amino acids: CSARDAGTGQETQYF. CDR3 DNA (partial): TGCAGTGCTAGAGACGCCGGGACAGGCCAAGAGACC.

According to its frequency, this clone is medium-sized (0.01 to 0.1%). CDR3 bases read: TGTGCCAGCAGCTTAGAAGGGACACCTAATTCACCC. It is translated as CASSLEGTPNSP. The full CDR3 is CASSLEGTPNSPLHF. The J gene is TRBJ1-6, the V gene TRBV7-3, with D maybe TRBD1 (6 bases). The read ends 3 residues shy of where the CDR3 ends; the end is completed using the germline J gene. The V gene's germline CDR1 is SGHTA and CDR2 FQGTGA. This CDR3 is built from 15 residues. Trimming cost V 2 bases and J 6 bases, with 11 bases left between them.

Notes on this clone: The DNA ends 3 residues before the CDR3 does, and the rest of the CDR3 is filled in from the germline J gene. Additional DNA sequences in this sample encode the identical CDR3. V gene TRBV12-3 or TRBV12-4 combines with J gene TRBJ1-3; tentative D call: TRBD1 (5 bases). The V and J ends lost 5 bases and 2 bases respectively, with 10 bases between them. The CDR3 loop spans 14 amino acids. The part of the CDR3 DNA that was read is TGTGCCAGCAGTCTAGGGGCAGCTGGAAACACC. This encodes CASSLGAAGNT. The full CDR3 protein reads CASSLGAAGNTIYF.

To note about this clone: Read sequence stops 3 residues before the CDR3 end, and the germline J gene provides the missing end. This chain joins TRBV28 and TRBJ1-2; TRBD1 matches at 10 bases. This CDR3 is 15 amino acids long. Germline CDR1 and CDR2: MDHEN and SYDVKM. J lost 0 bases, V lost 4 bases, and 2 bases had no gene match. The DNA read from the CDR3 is TGTGCCAGCAGTTCCGGACAGGGGGCTAACTATGGC. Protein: CASSSGQGANYG. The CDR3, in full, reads CASSSGQGANYGYTF.

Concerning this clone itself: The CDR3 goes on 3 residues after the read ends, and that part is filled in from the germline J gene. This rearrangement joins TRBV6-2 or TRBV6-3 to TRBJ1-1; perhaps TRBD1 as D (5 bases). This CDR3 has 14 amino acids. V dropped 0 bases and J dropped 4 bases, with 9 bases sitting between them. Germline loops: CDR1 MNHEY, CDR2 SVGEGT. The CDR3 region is CASSYSRGGTEAFF. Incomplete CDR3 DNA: TGTGCCAGCAGTTACTCTAGGGGTGGCACTGAA.